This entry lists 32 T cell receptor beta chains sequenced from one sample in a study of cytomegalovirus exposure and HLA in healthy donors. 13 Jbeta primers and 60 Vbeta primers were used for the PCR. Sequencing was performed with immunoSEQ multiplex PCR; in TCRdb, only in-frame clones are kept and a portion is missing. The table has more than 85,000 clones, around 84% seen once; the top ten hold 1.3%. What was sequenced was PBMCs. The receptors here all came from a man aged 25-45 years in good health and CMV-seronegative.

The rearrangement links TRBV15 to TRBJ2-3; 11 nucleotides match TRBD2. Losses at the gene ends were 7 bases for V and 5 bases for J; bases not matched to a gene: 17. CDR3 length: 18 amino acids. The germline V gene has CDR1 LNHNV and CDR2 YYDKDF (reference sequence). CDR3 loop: CATKVDLSSGGRGDTQYF. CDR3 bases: TGTGCCACCAAGGTGGATTTGTCTAGCGGGGGGCGGGGAGATACGCAGTATTTT.

The CDR3 protein is CASVGLMDTGELFF. The CDR3 DNA is TGTGCCAGCGTAGGACTCATGGACACCGGGGAGCTGTTTTTT. The chain combines TRBV7-8 with TRBJ2-2; possible D gene TRBD2, 5 bases. V lost 8 bases and J lost 3, with 13 bases in between. Per germline, CDR1 SGHVS and CDR2 FQNEAQ. CDR3 length: 14 residues.

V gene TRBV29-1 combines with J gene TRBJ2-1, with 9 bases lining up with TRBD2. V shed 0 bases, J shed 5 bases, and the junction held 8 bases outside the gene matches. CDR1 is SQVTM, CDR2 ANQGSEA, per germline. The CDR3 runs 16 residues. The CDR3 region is CSVEDPDSGSNNEQFF. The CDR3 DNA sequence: TGCAGCGTTGAAGATCCCGATAGCGGGAGTAACAATGAGCAGTTCTTC.

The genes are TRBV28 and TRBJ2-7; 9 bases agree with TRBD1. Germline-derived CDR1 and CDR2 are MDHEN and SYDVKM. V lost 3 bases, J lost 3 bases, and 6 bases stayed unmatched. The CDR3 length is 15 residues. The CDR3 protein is CASSLMGQGIYEQYF. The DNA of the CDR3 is TGTGCCAGCAGTTTGATGGGACAGGGAATCTACGAGCAGTACTTC.

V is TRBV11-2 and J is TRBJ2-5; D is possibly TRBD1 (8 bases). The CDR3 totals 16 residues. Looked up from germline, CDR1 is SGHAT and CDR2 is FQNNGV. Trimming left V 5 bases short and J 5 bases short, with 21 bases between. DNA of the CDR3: TGTGCCAGCAGCCCCCACGGACAGGGAGGGGAGGAGACCCAGTACTTC. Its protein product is CASSPHGQGGEETQYF.

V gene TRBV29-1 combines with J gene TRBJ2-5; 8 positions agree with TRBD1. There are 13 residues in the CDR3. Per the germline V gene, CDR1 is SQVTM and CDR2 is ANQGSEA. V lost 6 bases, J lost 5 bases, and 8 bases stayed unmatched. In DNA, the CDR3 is TGCAGCGTCGAACTACAGGGGGACGAGACCCAGTACTTC. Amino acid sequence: CSVELQGDETQYF.

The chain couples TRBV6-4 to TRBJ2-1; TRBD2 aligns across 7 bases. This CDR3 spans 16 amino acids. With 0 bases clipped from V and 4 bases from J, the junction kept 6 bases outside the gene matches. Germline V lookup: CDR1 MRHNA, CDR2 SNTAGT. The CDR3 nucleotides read TGTGCCAGCAGTGACTCGGTTGGGAGGGTATACAATGAGCAGTTCTTC. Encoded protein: CASSDSVGRVYNEQFF.

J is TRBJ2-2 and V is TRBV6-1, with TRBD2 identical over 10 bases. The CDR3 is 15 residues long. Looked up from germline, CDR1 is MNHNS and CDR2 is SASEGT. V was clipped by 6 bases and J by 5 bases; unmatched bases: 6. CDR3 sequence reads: CASRASGSGTGELFF. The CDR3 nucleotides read TGTGCCAGCAGGGCTAGCGGGAGTGGGACCGGGGAGCTGTTTTTT.

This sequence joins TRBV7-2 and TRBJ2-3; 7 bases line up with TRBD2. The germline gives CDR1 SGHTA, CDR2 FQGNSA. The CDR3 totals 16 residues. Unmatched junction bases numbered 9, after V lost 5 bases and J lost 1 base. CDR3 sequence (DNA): TGTGCCAGCAGCCTTCAACCCAGCGGGGGCACAGATACGCAGTATTTT. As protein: CASSLQPSGGTDTQYF.

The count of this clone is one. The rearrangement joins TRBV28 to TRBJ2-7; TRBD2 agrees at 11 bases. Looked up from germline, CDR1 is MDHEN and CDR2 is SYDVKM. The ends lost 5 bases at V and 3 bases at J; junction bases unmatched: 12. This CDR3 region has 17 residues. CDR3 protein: CASSPTNPLAGVYEQYF. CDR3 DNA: TGTGCCAGCAGTCCCACGAACCCACTAGCGGGAGTCTACGAGCAGTACTTC.

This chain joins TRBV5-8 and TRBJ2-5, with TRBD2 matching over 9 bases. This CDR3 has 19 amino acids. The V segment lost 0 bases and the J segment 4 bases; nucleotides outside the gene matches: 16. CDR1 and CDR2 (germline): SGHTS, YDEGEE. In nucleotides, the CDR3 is TGTGCCAGCAGCTTGGTCCGGGGTTTTTTGCGGGAGGGCCGAGAGACCCAGTACTTC. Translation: CASSLVRGFLREGRETQYF. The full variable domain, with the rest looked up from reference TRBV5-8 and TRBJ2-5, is EAGVTQSPTHLIKTRGQQATLRCSPISGHTSVYWYQQALGLGLQFLLWYDEGEERNRGNFPPRFSGRQFPNYSSELNVNALELEDSALYLCASSLVRGFLREGRETQYFGPGTRLLVL.

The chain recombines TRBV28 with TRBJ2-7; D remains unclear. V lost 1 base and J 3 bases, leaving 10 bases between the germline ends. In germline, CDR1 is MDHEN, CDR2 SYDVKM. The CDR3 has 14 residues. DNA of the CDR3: TGTGCCAGCAGTTTATTCTCCCAGTACTACGAGCAGTACTTC. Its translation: CASSLFSQYYEQYF.

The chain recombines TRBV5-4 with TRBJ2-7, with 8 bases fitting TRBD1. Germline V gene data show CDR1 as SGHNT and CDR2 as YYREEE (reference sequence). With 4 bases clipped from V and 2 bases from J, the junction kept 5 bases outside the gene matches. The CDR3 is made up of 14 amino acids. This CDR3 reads CASSPGDRPYEQYF. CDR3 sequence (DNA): TGTGCCAGCAGCCCCGGGGACAGGCCCTACGAGCAGTACTTC.

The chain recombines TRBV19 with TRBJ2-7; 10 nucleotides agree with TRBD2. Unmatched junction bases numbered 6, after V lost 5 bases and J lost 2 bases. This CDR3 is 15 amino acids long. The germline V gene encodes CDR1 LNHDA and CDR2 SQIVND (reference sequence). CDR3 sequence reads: CASSFTSGKPYEQYF. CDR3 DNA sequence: TGTGCCAGTAGTTTTACTAGCGGGAAACCCTACGAGCAGTACTTC.

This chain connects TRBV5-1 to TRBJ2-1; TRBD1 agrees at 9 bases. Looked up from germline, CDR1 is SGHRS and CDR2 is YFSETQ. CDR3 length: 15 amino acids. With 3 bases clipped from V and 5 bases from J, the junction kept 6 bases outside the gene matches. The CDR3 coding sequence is TGCGCCAGCAGCTCCCAGACAGGGGGAAACAATGAGCAGTTCTTC. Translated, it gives CASSSQTGGNNEQFF.

The CDR3 spells CASSFGTSGSDEQYF. DNA for the CDR3: TGTGCCAGCAGTTTTGGGACTAGCGGGAGCGACGAGCAGTACTTC. This chain links TRBV27 with TRBJ2-7; 14 bases map to TRBD2. J was trimmed by 5 bases and V by 3 bases; bases with no gene match: 3. This CDR3 is built from 15 residues. Germline CDR1 and CDR2: MNHEY and SMNVEV (reference sequence).

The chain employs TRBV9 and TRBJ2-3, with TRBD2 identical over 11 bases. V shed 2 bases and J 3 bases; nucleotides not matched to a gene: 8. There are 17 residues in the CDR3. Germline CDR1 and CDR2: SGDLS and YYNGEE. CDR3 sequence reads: CASSVLRSGGATDTQYF. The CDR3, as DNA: TGTGCCAGCAGCGTCCTCCGTAGCGGGGGGGCAACAGATACGCAGTATTTT.

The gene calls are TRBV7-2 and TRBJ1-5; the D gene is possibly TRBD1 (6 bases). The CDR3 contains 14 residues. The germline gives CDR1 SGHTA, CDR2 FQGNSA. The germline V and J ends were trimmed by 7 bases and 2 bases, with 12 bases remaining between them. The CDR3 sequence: CASTPTGGNQPQHF. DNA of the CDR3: TGTGCCAGCACCCCGACAGGAGGCAATCAGCCCCAGCATTTT.

CDR3 sequence: CASSVQGGGTDTQYF. DNA of the CDR3: TGTGCCAGCAGCGTACAGGGAGGAGGGACAGATACGCAGTATTTT. V and J are TRBV9 and TRBJ2-3; possibly TRBD2 for D (6 bases). Germline CDR1 is SGDLS and CDR2 is YYNGEE. This CDR3 is 15 amino acids long. V was cut by 1 base and J by 3 bases, with 12 bases left in between.

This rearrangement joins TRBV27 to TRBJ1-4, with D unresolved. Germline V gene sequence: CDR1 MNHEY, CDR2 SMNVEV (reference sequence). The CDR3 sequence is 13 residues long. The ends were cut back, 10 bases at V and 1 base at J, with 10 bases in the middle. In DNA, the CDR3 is TGTGCCACCGCCGGACTAACTAATGAAAAACTGTTTTTT. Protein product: CATAGLTNEKLFF.

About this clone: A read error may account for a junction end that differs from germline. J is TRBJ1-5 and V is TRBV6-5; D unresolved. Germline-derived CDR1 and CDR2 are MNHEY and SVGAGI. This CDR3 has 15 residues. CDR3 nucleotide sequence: TGTGCCAGCAGTTCGGGCGGGATAGGCAATCGGCCCCAGCATTTT. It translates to CASSSGGIGNRPQHF.

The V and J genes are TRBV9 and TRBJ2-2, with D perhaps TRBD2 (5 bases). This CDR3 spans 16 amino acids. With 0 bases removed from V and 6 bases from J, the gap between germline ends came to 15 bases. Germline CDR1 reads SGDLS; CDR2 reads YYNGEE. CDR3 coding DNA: TGTGCCAGCAGCGTAGATGGCGGGTCGTTGGCCGGGGAGCTGTTTTTT. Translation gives CASSVDGGSLAGELFF.

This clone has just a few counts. CDR3 bases: TGTGCCAGTAGTCGGGACATTAGCTCCTACAATGAGCAGTTCTTC. Protein sequence: CASSRDISSYNEQFF. The rearrangement uses TRBV19 and TRBJ2-1; a weak D match, TRBD1 (6 bases). CDR3 length: 15 residues. V was cut by 5 bases and J by 0 bases, with 11 bases left in between. CDR1 LNHDA and CDR2 SQIVND come from the germline V gene (reference sequence).

This CDR3 reads CASSPGTSGSYNEQFF. CDR3 coding DNA: TGTGCCAGCTCACCAGGGACTAGCGGCTCCTACAATGAGCAGTTCTTC. V usage is TRBV18 and J usage is TRBJ2-1; TRBD2 matches 11 bases. V was pared by 2 bases and J by 0 bases, with 0 bases of the junction left unmatched. This CDR3 contains 16 residues. Germline loops: CDR1 KGHSH, CDR2 LQKENI. Together with reference TRBV18 and TRBJ2-1, the CDR3 gives the full variable domain: NAGVMQNPRHLVRRRGQEARLRCSPMKGHSHVYWYRQLPEEGLKFMVYLQKENIIDESGMPKERFSAEFPKEGPSILRIQQVVRGDSAAYFCASSPGTSGSYNEQFFGPGTRLTVL.

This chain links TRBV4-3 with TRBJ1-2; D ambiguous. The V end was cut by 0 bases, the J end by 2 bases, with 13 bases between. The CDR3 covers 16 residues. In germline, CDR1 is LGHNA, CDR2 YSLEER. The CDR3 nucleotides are TGCGCCAGCAGCCAAGATCGGAACAGACCAAACTATGGCTACACCTTC. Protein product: CASSQDRNRPNYGYTF.

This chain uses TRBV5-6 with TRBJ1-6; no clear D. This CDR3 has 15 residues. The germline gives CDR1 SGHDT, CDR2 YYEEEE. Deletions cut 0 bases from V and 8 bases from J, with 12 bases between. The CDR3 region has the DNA TGTGCCAGCAGCTTGGGACGGCGCGGATATTCACCCCTCCACTTT. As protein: CASSLGRRGYSPLHF.

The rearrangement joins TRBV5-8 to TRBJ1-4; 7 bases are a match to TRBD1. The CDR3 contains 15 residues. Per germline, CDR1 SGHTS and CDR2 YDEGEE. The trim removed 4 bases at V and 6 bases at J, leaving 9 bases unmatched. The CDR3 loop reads CASSPLTRGDEKLFF. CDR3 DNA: TGTGCCAGCAGCCCGCTCACCAGGGGGGATGAAAAACTGTTTTTT.

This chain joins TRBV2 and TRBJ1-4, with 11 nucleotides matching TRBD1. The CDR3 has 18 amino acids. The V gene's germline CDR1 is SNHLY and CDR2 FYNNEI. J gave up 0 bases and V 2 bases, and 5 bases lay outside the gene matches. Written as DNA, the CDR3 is TGTGCCAGCAGTGAACCGGACAGGGGGCGGACAACTAATGAAAAACTGTTTTTT. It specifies CASSEPDRGRTTNEKLFF.

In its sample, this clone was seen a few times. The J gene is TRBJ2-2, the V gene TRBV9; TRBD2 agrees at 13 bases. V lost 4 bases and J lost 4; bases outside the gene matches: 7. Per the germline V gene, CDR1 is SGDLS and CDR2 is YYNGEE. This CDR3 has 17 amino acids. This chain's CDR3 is CASSRGLAGVGTGELFF. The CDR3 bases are TGTGCCAGCAGCCGAGGACTAGCGGGAGTGGGCACCGGGGAGCTGTTTTTT.

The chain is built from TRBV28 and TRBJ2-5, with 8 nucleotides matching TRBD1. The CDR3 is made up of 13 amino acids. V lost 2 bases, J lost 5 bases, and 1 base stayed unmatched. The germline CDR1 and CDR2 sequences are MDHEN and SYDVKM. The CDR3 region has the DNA TGTGCCAGCAGTTTACAGGGGGCGGAGACCCAGTACTTC. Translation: CASSLQGAETQYF. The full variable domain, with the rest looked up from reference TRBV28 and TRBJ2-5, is DVKVTQSSRYLVKRTGEKVFLECVQDMDHENMFWYRQDPGLGLRLIYFSYDVKMKEKGDIPEGYSVSREKKERFSLILESASTNQTSMYLCASSLQGAETQYFGPGTRLLVL.

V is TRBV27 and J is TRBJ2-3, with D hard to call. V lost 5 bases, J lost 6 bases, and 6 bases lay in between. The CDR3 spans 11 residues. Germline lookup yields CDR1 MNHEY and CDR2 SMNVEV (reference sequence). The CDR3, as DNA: TGTGCCAGCAGTCGGGTCGATACGCAGTATTTT. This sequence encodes CASSRVDTQYF.

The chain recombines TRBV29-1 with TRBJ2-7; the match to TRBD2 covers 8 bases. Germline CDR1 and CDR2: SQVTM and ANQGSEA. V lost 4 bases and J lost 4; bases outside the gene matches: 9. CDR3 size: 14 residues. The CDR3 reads CSVGERETGYEQYF. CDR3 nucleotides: TGCAGCGTTGGCGAGCGGGAGACGGGGTACGAGCAGTACTTC.